The sequence of this TCR beta chain was determined in a study of memory CD4+ T cells and cytomegalovirus serostatus. Whole-study results and caveats: Each of 67 CMV-associated TCRbeta sequences occurred in one to five individuals.

Notes on this clone: What it recognizes is unknown.

Germline assignment: CDR1 SEHNR and CDR2 FQNEAQ (reference sequence). Trimming left V 5 bases short and J 6 bases short, with 13 bases between. CDR3 length: 13 amino acids. The method was immunoSEQ multiplex PCR; TCRdb's version includes in-frame clones alone and lacks a portion of them. The sample holds tens of thousands of clones, about 76% seen once. Single viable CD3+CD4+CD8-CD45RO+ cells were sorted as the memory CD4+ T cells. CD4+ T cells were isolated by positive magnetic selection. The TCR was taken from an adult in good health and CMV-seropositive. The source material was memory CD4+ T cells from blood. The chain employs TRBV7-9 and TRBJ1-2; TRBD1 is a possible D gene (5 bases). The CDR3 DNA reads as TGTGCCAGCAGCCTTGGGACGCGACATGGCTACACCTTC. Its protein product is CASSLGTRHGYTF.